The T cell receptor (beta chain) described here comes from a study of Ad26.COV2.S vaccination and SARS-CoV-2 variants. Overall study context: Participants got Ad26.COV2.S intramuscularly, once or twice 56 days apart.

Clones were read by immunoSEQ multiplex PCR, and TCRdb kept only the in-frame ones, dropping some. Of 350,000 to 500,000 clones in the sample, 88% were seen once. The study, taken as a whole, reports: Recipients given vaccine exceeded placebo recipients in spike-specific TCR breadth. Reportedly, after vaccination the spike-specific CD8+ and CD4+ T cell responses displayed substantial breadth.

As to this clone: Its antigen is undetermined.

Regarding treatment: around 19 received Ad26.COV2.S at low or high dose, single or two shots; several received placebo; per-sample allocation not given. Sampling was performed 63 days after the first vaccine or placebo injection. Vaccination employed an Ad26 vector expressing the Wuhan-strain SARS-CoV-2 spike. The source material was peripheral blood, sampled in a trial of Ad26.COV2.S vaccine versus placebo. This clonotype was sampled from a person between 18 and 59 years old who received the Ad26.COV2.S COVID-19 vaccine or a placebo.

The CDR3 DNA reads TGTGCCAGCAGCTGGAAGGGGGCTGGAGATACGCAGTATTTT. Amino acid sequence: CASSWKGAGDTQYF. The chain links TRBV7-8 to TRBJ2-3, with TRBD1 identical over 7 bases. Germline V gene lookup returns CDR1 SGHVS and CDR2 FQNEAQ. The CDR3 runs to 14 residues. Trimming took 4 bases from V and 5 from J; bases not matched to a gene: 6.